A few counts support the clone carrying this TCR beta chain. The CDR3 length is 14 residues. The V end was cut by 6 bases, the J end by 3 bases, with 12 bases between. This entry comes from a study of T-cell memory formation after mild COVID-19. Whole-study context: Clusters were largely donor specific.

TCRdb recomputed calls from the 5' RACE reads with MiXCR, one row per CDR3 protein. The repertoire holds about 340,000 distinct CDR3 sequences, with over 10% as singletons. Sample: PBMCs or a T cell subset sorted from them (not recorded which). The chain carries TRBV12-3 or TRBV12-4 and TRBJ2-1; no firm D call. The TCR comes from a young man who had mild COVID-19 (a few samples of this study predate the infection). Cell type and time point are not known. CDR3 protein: CASRPSAGYNEQFF. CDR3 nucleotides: TGTGCCAGCAGACCCTCCGCCGGCTACAATGAGCAGTTCTTC.